The rows below give T cell receptor beta chains drawn from one sample of a study of blood T cell repertoires in COVID-19. TCRdb's copy holds only in-frame clones and misses some; the assay was immunoSEQ multiplex PCR. The top ten hold about 9.9% of the sample, which has over 200,000 clones, under 90% seen once. Sequences were obtained from peripheral blood. These receptors all come from a man in his forties or fifties with COVID-19, enrolled during active disease. Both conserved end residues are part of each CDR3. The order of the fields is clone size, J gene, V gene, D gene, CDR3 protein, CDR3 DNA. A D gene is named only where the DNA matches it firmly. A clone size is listed for some rows: how often the clone was seen (once, few, many), or a class if it is expanded.

abundance: .
j_gene: TRBJ2-5
v_gene: TRBV10-3
d_gene: TRBD1
CDR3aa: CATKQGPQETQYF
CDR3nt: TGTGCCACCAAACAGGGGCCCCAAGAGACCCAGTACTTC

abundance: few
j_gene: TRBJ1-5
v_gene: TRBV30
d_gene: TRBD1
CDR3aa: CAWSAAGQGVYQPQHF
CDR3nt: TGTGCCTGGAGTGCCGCAGGACAGGGGGTATATCAGCCCCAGCATTTT

abundance: .
j_gene: TRBJ1-1
v_gene: TRBV5-6
d_gene: TRBD1
CDR3aa: CASANRGNTEAFF
CDR3nt: TGTGCCAGCGCTAACAGGGGAAACACTGAAGCTTTCTTT

abundance: .
j_gene: TRBJ2-7
v_gene: TRBV21-1
d_gene: .
CDR3aa: CASSKLDTFYEQYF
CDR3nt: TGTGCCAGCAGCAAGTTAGACACCTTCTACGAGCAGTACTTC

abundance: .
j_gene: TRBJ2-2
v_gene: TRBV18
d_gene: .
CDR3aa: CASSPSLASGELFF
CDR3nt: TGTGCCAGCTCACCCTCGTTAGCGTCCGGGGAGCTGTTTTTT

abundance: once
j_gene: TRBJ1-1
v_gene: TRBV9
d_gene: TRBD1
CDR3aa: CASSAGQGPEAFF
CDR3nt: TGTGCCAGCAGCGCGGGACAGGGGCCTGAAGCTTTCTTT

abundance: once
j_gene: TRBJ1-6
v_gene: TRBV7-7
d_gene: TRBD1
CDR3aa: CASRRPPADRLSSYNSPLHF
CDR3nt: TGTGCCAGCAGGAGACCCCCCGCGGACAGGCTCAGCTCCTATAATTCACCCCTCCACTTT

abundance: .
j_gene: TRBJ2-3
v_gene: TRBV19
d_gene: TRBD2
CDR3aa: CASSMGLAGPTDTQYF
CDR3nt: TGTGCCAGTAGTATGGGTCTAGCGGGGCCCACAGATACGCAGTATTTT

abundance: .
j_gene: TRBJ2-2
v_gene: TRBV11-2
d_gene: .
CDR3aa: CASSLKWGETGELFF
CDR3nt: TGTGCCAGCAGCTTGAAGTGGGGGGAGACCGGGGAGCTGTTTTTT

abundance: .
j_gene: TRBJ2-7
v_gene: TRBV6-5
d_gene: .
CDR3aa: CASSYSLDYEQYF
CDR3nt: TGTGCCAGCAGTTACTCGTTAGACTACGAGCAGTACTTC

abundance: .
j_gene: TRBJ2-3
v_gene: TRBV7-3
d_gene: TRBD2
CDR3aa: CASSLGLAPTDTQYF
CDR3nt: TGTGCCAGCAGCTTAGGACTAGCGCCCACAGATACGCAGTATTTT